This TCR beta chain was captured in a study of blood T cell repertoires in COVID-19. About the study: The United States, Italy and Spain were the sources of the acute and convalescent COVID-19 samples.

The CDR3 loop spans 14 amino acids. Germline V gene data show CDR1 as SEHNR and CDR2 as FQNEAQ (reference sequence). V dropped 2 bases and J dropped 9 bases, with 14 bases sitting between them. Individuals aged about 18 to 89 years were recruited from about two dozen US areas. In the original analysis: Reference gene primer amplification gave nucleated cell count estimates. Here immunoSEQ multiplex PCR was the method, and the copy in TCRdb shows in-frame clones only, minus some. V, J and clone size derive from that table, while D and trimming were established from the DNA sequence. The data contain about 140,000 clones, under 85% of them singletons.

Sequences were obtained from PBMCs or T cells enriched from blood (not recorded which). This TCR was recovered from a woman under 30 who had been exposed to COVID-19. J is TRBJ2-1 and V is TRBV7-9, with a possible D match to TRBD2 (6 bases). CDR3 sequence (DNA): TGTGCCAGCAGCTTACAAACTAGGGAGGCTGAGCAGTTCTTC. Translated: CASSLQTREAEQFF.